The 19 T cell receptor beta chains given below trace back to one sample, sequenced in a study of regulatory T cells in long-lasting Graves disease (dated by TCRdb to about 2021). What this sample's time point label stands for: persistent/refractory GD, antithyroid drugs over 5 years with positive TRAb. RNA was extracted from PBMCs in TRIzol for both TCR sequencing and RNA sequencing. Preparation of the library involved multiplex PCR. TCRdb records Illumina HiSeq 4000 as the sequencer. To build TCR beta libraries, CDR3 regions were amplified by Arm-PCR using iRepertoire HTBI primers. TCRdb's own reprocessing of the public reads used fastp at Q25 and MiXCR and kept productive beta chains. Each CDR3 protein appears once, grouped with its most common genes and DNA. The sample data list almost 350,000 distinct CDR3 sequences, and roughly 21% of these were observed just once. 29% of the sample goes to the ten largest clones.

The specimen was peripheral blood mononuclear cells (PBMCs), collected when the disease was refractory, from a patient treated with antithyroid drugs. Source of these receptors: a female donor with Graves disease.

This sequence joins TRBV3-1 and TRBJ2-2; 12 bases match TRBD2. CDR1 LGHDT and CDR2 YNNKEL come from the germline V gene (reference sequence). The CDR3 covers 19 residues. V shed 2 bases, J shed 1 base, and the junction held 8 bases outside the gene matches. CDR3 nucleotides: TGTGCCAGCAGCCAATTCGGGCTAGCGGGAGGGAAGAACACCGGGGAGCTGTTTTTT. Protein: CASSQFGLAGGKNTGELFF.

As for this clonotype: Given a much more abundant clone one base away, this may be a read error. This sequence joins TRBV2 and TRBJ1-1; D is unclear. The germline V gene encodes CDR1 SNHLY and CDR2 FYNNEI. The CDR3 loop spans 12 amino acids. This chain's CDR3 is CASSSVDTGAFF. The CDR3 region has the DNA TGTGCCAGCAGTTCCGTAGACACTGGAGCTTTCTTT. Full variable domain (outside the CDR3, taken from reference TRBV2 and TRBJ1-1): EPEVTQTPSHQVTQMGQEVILRCVPISNHLYFYWYRQILGQKVEFLVSFYNNEISEKSEIFDDQFSVERPDGSNFTLKIRSTKLEDSAMYFCASSSVDTGAFFGQGTRLTVV.

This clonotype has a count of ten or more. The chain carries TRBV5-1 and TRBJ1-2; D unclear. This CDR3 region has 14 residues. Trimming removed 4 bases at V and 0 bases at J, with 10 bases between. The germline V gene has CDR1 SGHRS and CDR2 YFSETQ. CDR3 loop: CASSPELANYGYTF. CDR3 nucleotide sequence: TGCGCCAGCAGCCCGGAGCTAGCTAACTATGGCTACACCTTC. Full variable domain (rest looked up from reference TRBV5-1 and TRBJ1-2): KAGVTQTPRYLIKTRGQQVTLSCSPISGHRSVSWYQQTPGQGLQFLFEYFSETQRNKGNFPGRFSGRQFSNSRSEMNVSTLELGDSALYLCASSPELANYGYTFGSGTRLTVV.

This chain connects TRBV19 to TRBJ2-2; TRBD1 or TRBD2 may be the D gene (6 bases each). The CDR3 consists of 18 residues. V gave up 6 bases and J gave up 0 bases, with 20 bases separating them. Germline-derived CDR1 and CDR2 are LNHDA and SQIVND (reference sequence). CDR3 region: CASSRGPTRQANTGELFF. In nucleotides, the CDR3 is TGTGCCAGTAGCCGGGGGCCCACGCGGCAGGCGAACACCGGGGAGCTGTTTTTT.

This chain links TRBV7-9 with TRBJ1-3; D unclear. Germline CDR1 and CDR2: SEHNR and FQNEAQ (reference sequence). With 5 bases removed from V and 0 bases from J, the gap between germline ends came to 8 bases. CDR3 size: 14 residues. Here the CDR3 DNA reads TGTGCCAGCAGCCCCGAGAGCTCTGGAAACACCATATATTTT. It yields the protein CASSPESSGNTIYF. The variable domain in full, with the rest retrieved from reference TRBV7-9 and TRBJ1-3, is DTGVSQNPRHKITKRGQNVTFRCDPISEHNRLYWYRQTLGQGPEFLTYFQNEAQLEKSRLLSDRFSAERPKGSFSTLEIQRTEQGDSAMYLCASSPESSGNTIYFGEGSWLTVV.

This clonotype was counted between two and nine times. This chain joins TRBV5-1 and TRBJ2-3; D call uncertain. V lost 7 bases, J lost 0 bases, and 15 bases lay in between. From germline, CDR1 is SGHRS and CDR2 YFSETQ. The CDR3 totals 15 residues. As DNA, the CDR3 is TGCGCCAGCCGCTGGTTGGGATTTAGCACAGATACGCAGTATTTT. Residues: CASRWLGFSTDTQYF.

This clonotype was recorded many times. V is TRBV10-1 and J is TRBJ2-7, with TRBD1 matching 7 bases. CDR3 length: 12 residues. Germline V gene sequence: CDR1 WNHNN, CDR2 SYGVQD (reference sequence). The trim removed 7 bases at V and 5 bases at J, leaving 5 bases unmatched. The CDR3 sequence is CASNDQGDEQYF. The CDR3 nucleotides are TGCGCCAGCAATGACCAGGGGGACGAGCAGTACTTC.

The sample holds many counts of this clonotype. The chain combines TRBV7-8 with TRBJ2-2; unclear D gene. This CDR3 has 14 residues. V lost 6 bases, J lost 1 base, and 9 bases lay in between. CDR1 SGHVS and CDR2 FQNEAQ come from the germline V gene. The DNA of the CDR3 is TGTGCCAGCAGTTTTGGCAGGAACACCGGGGAGCTGTTTTTT. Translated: CASSFGRNTGELFF.

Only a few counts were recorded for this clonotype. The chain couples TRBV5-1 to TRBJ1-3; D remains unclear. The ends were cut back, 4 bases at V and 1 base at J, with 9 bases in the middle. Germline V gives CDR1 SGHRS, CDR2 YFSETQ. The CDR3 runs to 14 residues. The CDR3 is CASSVSWSGNTIYF. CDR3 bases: TGCGCCAGCAGCGTGAGTTGGTCTGGAAACACCATATATTTT.

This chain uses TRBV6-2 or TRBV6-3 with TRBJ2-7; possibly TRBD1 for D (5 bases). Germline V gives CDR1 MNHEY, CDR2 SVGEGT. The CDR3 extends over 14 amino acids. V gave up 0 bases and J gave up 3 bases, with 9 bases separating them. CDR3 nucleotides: TGTGCCAGCAGTTACTCGAGACAGAACTACGAGCAGTACTTC. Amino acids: CASSYSRQNYEQYF.

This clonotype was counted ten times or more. CDR3 loop: CAWSVQRDVETQYF. CDR3 sequence (DNA): TGTGCCTGGAGTGTACAACGGGATGTAGAGACCCAGTACTTC. The V and J genes are TRBV30 and TRBJ2-5; D might be TRBD2 (5 bases). Germline lookup yields CDR1 GTSNPN and CDR2 SVGIG (reference sequence). V was shortened by 0 bases and J by 4 bases, with 12 bases between the two germline ends. The CDR3 spans 14 residues.

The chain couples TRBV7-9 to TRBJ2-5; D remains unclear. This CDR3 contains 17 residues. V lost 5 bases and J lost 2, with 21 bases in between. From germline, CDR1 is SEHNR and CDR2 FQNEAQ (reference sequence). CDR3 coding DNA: TGTGCCAGCAGCAAAAACCCATTGGGCCAATCGCAAGAGACCCAGTACTTC. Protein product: CASSKNPLGQSQETQYF.

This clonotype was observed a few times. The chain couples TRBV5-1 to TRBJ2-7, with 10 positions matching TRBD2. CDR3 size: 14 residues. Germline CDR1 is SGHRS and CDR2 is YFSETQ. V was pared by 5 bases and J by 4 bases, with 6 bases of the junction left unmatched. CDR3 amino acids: CASRPLAGVYEQYF. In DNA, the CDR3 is TGCGCCAGCAGACCGCTAGCGGGAGTTTACGAGCAGTACTTC.

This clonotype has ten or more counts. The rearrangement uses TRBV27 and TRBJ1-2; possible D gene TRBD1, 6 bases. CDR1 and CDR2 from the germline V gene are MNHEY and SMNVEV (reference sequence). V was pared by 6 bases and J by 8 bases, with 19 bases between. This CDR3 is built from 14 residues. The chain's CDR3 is CASRFAGTSSGYTF. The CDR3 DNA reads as TGTGCCAGCAGATTTGCCGGGACATCCTCGGGCTACACCTTC.

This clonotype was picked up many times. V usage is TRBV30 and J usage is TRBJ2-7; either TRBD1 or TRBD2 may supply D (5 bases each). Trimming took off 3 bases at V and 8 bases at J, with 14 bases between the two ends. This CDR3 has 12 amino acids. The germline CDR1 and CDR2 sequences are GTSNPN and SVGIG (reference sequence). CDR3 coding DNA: TGTGCCTGGAGGGTTCCAGGGAGCCAGCAGTACTTC. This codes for CAWRVPGSQQYF.

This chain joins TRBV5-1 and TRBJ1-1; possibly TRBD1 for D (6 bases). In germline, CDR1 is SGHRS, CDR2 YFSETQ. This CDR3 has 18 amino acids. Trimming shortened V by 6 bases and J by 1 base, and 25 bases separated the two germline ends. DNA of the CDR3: TGCGCCAGCAACGCCGAAACACAGGGCGGCTGGCGGAACACTGAAGCTTTCTTT. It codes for CASNAETQGGWRNTEAFF.

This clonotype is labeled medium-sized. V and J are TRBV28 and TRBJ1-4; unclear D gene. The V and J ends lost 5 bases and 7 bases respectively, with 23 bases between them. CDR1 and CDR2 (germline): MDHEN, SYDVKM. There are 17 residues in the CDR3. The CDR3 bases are TGTGCCAGCAGTGCCGAGGAAGGGTTTCTTATGGGTGAAAAACTGTTTTTT. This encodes CASSAEEGFLMGEKLFF.

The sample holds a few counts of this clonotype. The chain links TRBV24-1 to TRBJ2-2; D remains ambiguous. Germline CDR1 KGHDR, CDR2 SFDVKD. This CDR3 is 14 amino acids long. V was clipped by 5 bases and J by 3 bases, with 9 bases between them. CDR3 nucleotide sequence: TGTGCCACCAGTGGAAGAAATTACACCGGGGAGCTGTTTTTT. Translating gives CATSGRNYTGELFF.

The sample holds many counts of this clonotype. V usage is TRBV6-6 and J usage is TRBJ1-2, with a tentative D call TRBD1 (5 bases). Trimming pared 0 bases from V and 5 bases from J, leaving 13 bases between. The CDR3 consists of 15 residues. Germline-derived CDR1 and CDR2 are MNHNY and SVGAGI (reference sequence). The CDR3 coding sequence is TGTGCCAGCAGTTACTCGATATCCAGGACATATGGCTACACCTTC. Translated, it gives CASSYSISRTYGYTF.